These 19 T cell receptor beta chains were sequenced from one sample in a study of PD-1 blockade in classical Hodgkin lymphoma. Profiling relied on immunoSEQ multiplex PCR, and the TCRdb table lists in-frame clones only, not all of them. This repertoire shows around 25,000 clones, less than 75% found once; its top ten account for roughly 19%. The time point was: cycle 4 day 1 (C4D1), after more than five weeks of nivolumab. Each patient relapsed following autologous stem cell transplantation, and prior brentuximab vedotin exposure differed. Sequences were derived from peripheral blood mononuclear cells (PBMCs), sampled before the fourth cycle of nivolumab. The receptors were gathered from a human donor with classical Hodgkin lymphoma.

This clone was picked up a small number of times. The CDR3 reads CASTLMGTLNTEAFF. In DNA form, the CDR3 reads TGCGCCAGCACCCTGATGGGCACCCTGAACACTGAAGCTTTCTTT. The rearrangement joins TRBV5-1 to TRBJ1-1; D ambiguous. The length of the CDR3 is 15 residues. The germline V gene has CDR1 SGHRS and CDR2 YFSETQ. V lost 6 bases, J lost 0 bases, and 15 bases lay in between.

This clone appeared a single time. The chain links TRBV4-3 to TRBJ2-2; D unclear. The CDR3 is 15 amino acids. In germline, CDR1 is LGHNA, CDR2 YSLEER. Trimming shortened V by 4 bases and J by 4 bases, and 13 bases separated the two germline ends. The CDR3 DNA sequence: TGCGCCAGCAGCCTGTTGGGATGGGTCACCGGGGAGCTGTTTTTT. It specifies CASSLLGWVTGELFF.

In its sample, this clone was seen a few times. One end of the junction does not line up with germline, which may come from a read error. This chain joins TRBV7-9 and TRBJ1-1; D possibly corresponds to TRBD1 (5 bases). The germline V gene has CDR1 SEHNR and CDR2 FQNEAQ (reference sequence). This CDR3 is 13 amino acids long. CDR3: CASSRGGYSDAFF. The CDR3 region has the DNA TGTGCCAGCAGCCGTGGGGGGTATTCTGATGCTTTCTTT.

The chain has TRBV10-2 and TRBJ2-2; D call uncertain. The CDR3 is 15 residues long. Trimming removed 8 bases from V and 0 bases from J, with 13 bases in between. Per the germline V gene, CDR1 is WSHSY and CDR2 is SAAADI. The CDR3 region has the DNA TGCGCCAGCGGCGGATGGACCGCGAACACCGGGGAGCTGTTTTTT. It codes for CASGGWTANTGELFF.

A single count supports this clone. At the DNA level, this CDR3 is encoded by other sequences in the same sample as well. CDR3 amino acids: CASSPPAGGGTDTQYF. CDR3 nucleotide sequence: TGTGCCAGCTCACCACCGGCCGGGGGGGGCACAGATACGCAGTATTTT. The J gene is TRBJ2-3, the V gene TRBV18; 8 bases align to TRBD2. From germline, CDR1 is KGHSH and CDR2 LQKENI. The J segment lost 1 base and the V segment lost 0 bases, leaving 3 bases of the junction unmatched. CDR3 size: 16 residues.

DNA of the CDR3: TGTGCCAGCAGTGTACACGATAATTCACCCCTCCACTTT. Translated: CASSVHDNSPLHF. The rearrangement uses TRBV2 and TRBJ1-6; unclear D gene. The CDR3 totals 13 residues. The germline CDR1 and CDR2 sequences are SNHLY and FYNNEI. Trimming pared 4 bases from V and 5 bases from J, leaving 6 bases between. Supplemented by reference TRBV2 and TRBJ1-6, the full variable domain reads EPEVTQTPSHQVTQMGQEVILRCVPISNHLYFYWYRQILGQKVEFLVSFYNNEISEKSEIFDDQFSVERPDGSNFTLKIRSTKLEDSAMYFCASSVHDNSPLHFGNGTRLTVT.

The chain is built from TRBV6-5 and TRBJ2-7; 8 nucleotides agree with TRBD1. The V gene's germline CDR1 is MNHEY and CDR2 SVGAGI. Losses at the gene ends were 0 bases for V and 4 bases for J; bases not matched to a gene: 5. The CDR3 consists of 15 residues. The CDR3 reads CASSYSAGGGYEQYF. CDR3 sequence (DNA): TGTGCCAGCAGTTACTCCGCAGGGGGCGGATACGAGCAGTACTTC.

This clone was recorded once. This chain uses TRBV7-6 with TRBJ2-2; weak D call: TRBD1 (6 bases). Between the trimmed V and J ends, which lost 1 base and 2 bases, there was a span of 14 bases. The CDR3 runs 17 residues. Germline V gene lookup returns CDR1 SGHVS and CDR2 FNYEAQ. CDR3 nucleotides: TGTGCCAGCAGCTTAGATCGTGGGACAACCAACACCGGGGAGCTGTTTTTT. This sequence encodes CASSLDRGTTNTGELFF.

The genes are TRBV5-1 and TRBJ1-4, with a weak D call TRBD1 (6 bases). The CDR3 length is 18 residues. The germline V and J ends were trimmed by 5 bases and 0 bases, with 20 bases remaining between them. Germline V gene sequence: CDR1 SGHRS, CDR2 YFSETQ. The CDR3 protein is CASSRKGGTLATNEKLFF. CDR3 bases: TGCGCCAGCAGTCGTAAAGGGGGGACACTCGCAACTAATGAAAAACTGTTTTTT.

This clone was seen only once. In DNA form, the CDR3 reads TGTGCCAGCATTGAGGCGGCAGCGAACACTGAAGCTTTCTTT. This codes for CASIEAAANTEAFF. This chain connects TRBV6-5 to TRBJ1-1; D uncertain. V lost 7 bases, J lost 1 base, and 13 bases lay in between. CDR1 is MNHEY and CDR2 is SVGAGI in the germline V gene. The CDR3 loop spans 14 amino acids.

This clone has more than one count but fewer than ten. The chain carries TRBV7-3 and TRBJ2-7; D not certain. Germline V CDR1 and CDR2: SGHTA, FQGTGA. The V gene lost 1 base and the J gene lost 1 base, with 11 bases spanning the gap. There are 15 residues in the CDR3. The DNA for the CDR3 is TGTGCCAGCAGCTTAATGGACGGCATTTCCTACGAGCAGTACTTC. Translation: CASSLMDGISYEQYF. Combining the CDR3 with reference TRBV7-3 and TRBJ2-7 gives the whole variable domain GAGVSQTPSNKVTEKGKYVELRCDPISGHTALYWYRQSLGQGPEFLIYFQGTGAADDSGLPNDRFFAVRPEGSVSTLKIQRTERGDSAVYLCASSLMDGISYEQYFGPGTRLTVT.

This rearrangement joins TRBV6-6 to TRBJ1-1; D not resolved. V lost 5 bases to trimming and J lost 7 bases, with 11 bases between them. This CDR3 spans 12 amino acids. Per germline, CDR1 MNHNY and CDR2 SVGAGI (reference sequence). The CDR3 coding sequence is TGTGCCAGCAGTCCAAACAGATATGAAGCTTTCTTT. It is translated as CASSPNRYEAFF.

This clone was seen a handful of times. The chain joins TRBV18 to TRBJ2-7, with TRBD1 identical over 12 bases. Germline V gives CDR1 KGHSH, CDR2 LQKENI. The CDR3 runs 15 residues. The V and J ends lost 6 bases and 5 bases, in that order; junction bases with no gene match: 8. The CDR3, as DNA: TGTGCCAGCTCCTCCGGGACAGGGGGCTTCGACGAGCAGTACTTC. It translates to CASSSGTGGFDEQYF.

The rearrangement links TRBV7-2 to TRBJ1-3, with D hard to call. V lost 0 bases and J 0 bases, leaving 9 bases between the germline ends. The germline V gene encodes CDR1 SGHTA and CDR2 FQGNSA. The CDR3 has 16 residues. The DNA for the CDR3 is TGTGCCAGCAGCTTAGCGCCGCCGACCTCTGGAAACACCATATATTTT. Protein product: CASSLAPPTSGNTIYF.

CDR3 loop: CASSRVYNSPLHF. The CDR3 nucleotides read TGTGCCAGCTCCCGGGTATATAATTCACCCCTCCACTTT. The chain links TRBV11-2 to TRBJ1-6; no definite D call. Trimming left V 8 bases short and J 4 bases short, with 9 bases between. The CDR3 length is 13 residues. CDR1 is SGHAT, CDR2 FQNNGV, per germline.

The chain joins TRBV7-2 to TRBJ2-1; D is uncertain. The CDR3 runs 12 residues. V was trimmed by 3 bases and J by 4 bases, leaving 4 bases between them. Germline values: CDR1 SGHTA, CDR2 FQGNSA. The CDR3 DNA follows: TGTGCCAGCAGCTTCTCTTACAATGAGCAGTTCTTC. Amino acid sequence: CASSFSYNEQFF.

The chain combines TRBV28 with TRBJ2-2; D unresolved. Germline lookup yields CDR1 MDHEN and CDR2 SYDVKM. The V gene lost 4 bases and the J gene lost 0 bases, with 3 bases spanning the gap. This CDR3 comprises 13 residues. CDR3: CASSYANTGELFF. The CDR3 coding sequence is TGTGCCAGCAGTTACGCGAACACCGGGGAGCTGTTTTTT.

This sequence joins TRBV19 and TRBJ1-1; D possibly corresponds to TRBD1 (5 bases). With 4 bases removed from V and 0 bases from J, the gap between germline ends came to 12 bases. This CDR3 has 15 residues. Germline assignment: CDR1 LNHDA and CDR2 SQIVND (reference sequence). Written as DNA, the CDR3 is TGTGCCAGTAGTAACCAGGGACTCCTGAACACTGAAGCTTTCTTT. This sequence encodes CASSNQGLLNTEAFF.

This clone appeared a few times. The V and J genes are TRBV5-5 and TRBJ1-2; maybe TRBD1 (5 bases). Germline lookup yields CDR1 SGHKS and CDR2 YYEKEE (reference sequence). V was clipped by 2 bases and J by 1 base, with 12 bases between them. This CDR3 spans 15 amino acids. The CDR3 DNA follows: TGTGCCAGCAGCTTCGGTGCGGGGGGTAACTATGGCTACACCTTC. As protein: CASSFGAGGNYGYTF.